These T cell receptor beta chains were read from a single sample in a study of vaccination and CD4 T cells after COVID-19. No antigen is known for these receptors. TCRdb ran MiXCR on the PCR reads and lists one entry per CDR3 protein. The sample carries 20,000 to 25,000 distinct CDR3 sequences, 42% recorded once. This sample comprised CD4+ T cells from blood, cultured in vitro, obtained about 7 months after SARS-CoV-2 vaccination. Every receptor here comes from a human donor who had recovered from COVID-19. CDR3s include the opening cysteine and the closing phenylalanine or tryptophan. A D gene is named only where the DNA matches it firmly. Size values are once, few and many counts, or a class for expanded clones, and some rows have none.

cdr3_aa: CSASYSGRANNEQFF; cdr3_nt: TGCAGTGCCAGTTATAGCGGGAGGGCTAACAATGAGCAGTTCTTC; d_call: TRBD2; clone_size: few; v_call: TRBV20-1; j_call: TRBJ2-1
cdr3_aa: CASTPPRGIRGHQPQHF; cdr3_nt: TGTGCCAGCACCCCCCCCCGGGGTATTCGAGGTCATCAGCCCCAGCATTTT; d_call: -; clone_size: few; v_call: TRBV28; j_call: TRBJ1-5
cdr3_aa: CASSLAHQGDRETQYF; cdr3_nt: TGTGCCAGCAGCTTAGCGCATCAGGGGGATCGGGAGACCCAGTACTTC; d_call: TRBD1; clone_size: few; v_call: TRBV7-9; j_call: TRBJ2-5
cdr3_aa: CSARDVEVGETQYF; cdr3_nt: TGCAGTGCTAGAGACGTAGAGGTGGGGGAGACCCAGTACTTC; d_call: -; clone_size: once; v_call: TRBV20-1; j_call: TRBJ2-5
cdr3_aa: CSARQPRGDTGELFF; cdr3_nt: TGCAGTGCTAGACAGCCCAGGGGGGACACCGGGGAGCTGTTTTTT; d_call: -; clone_size: -; v_call: TRBV20-1; j_call: TRBJ2-2
cdr3_aa: CSARDWAVSSYEQYF; cdr3_nt: TGCAGTGCTAGAGATTGGGCTGTTAGCTCCTACGAGCAGTACTTC; d_call: -; clone_size: -; v_call: TRBV20-1; j_call: TRBJ2-7
cdr3_aa: CSVDEGGRTEAFF; cdr3_nt: TGCAGCGTTGATGAGGGGGGGCGGACTGAAGCTTTCTTT; d_call: -; clone_size: -; v_call: TRBV20-1; j_call: TRBJ1-1
cdr3_aa: CSARDLTTYQETQYF; cdr3_nt: TGCAGTGCTAGAGATCTAACAACGTACCAAGAGACCCAGTACTTC; d_call: -; clone_size: -; v_call: TRBV20-1; j_call: TRBJ2-5
cdr3_aa: CSARDLRGMGNQPQHF; cdr3_nt: TGCAGTGCTAGAGATCTCCGGGGGATGGGCAATCAGCCCCAGCATTTT; d_call: -; clone_size: medium-sized; v_call: TRBV20-1; j_call: TRBJ1-5
cdr3_aa: CASSTSGIYEQYF; cdr3_nt: TGTGCCAGCTCAACTAGCGGGATCTACGAGCAGTACTTC; d_call: TRBD2; clone_size: -; v_call: TRBV27; j_call: TRBJ2-7
cdr3_aa: CASSEGAANQVKAYEQYF; cdr3_nt: TGTGCCAGCAGTGAGGGGGCAGCCAATCAAGTTAAAGCCTACGAGCAGTACTTC; d_call: -; clone_size: -; v_call: TRBV6-1; j_call: TRBJ2-7
cdr3_aa: CASSSPGQGRETQYF; cdr3_nt: TGTGCCAGCAGTTCGCCGGGACAGGGGAGAGAGACCCAGTACTTC; d_call: TRBD1; clone_size: -; v_call: TRBV25-1; j_call: TRBJ2-5